The 21 T cell receptor beta chains reported below all come from one sample, sequenced in a study of naive CD8 T cells in extremely preterm neonates. The assay was immunoSEQ multiplex PCR, and TCRdb's table has in-frame clones only and misses some. The sample yields about 7,000 clones, under 98% seen once. Sequenced material: naive CD8+ T cells from blood. These receptors were taken from a human donor in good health.

This sequence joins TRBV4-2 and TRBJ1-2, with D possibly being TRBD1 (6 bases). CDR3 size: 15 residues. V was clipped by 3 bases and J by 4 bases, with 15 bases between them. CDR1 and CDR2 from the germline V gene are LGHNA and YNFKEQ. The CDR3 here is CASSHLGQLRYGYTF. CDR3 sequence (DNA): TGTGCCAGCAGCCACCTAGGACAGCTCCGCTATGGCTACACCTTC.

The chain recombines TRBV6-1 with TRBJ2-7, with D possibly TRBD1 on 6 matching bases. Trimming stripped 6 bases from V and 3 bases from J, with 12 bases between. The germline gives CDR1 MNHNS, CDR2 SASEGT. CDR3 length: 13 residues. The CDR3 spells CASRYTGIYEQYF. The CDR3 DNA sequence: TGTGCCAGCAGGTATACAGGGATCTACGAGCAGTACTTC.

This clone was counted a single time. The chain combines TRBV6-5 with TRBJ2-7; D not resolved. Germline CDR1 and CDR2: MNHEY and SVGAGI. Trimming left V 2 bases short and J 4 bases short, with 6 bases between. There are 12 residues in the CDR3. The CDR3 here is CASSYGPYEQYF. The CDR3 DNA sequence: TGTGCCAGCAGTTACGGGCCGTACGAGCAGTACTTC.

The rearrangement uses TRBV28 and TRBJ1-2; TRBD1 matches 7 bases. Trimming at V came to 8 bases and at J to 4 bases, leaving 7 bases not matched to a gene. The CDR3 length is 13 residues. CDR1 MDHEN and CDR2 SYDVKM come from the germline V gene. Here the CDR3 DNA reads TGTGCCAGCCGGCCCCGGGACAGCTATGGCTACACCTTC. Its translation: CASRPRDSYGYTF.

This sequence joins TRBV9 and TRBJ2-7, with 10 bases identical to TRBD1. Germline CDR1 SGDLS, CDR2 YYNGEE. This CDR3 contains 15 residues. With V trimmed by 4 bases and J by 0 bases, 4 bases remained unmatched. CDR3 coding DNA: TGTGCCAGCAGCCCCAGGACAGGGGGCTCCTACGAGCAGTACTTC. This sequence encodes CASSPRTGGSYEQYF.

The V and J genes are TRBV27 and TRBJ2-1; D might be TRBD2 (6 bases). CDR1 and CDR2 from the germline V gene are MNHEY and SMNVEV (reference sequence). Trimming left V 3 bases short and J 1 base short, with 7 bases between. The CDR3 consists of 14 residues. The CDR3 sequence is CASSLGGSYNEQFF. In nucleotides, the CDR3 is TGTGCCAGCAGTTTGGGGGGTTCCTACAATGAGCAGTTCTTC.

The count of this clone is one. This chain links TRBV29-1 with TRBJ1-2; TRBD1 aligns across 9 bases. The CDR3 consists of 12 residues. From germline, CDR1 is SQVTM and CDR2 ANQGSEA. V trimming: 5 bases; J trimming: 8 bases; junction bases outside the gene matches: 6. Written as DNA, the CDR3 is TGCAGCGTTAACAGGGGGCTTTGGGGCTACACCTTC. Translating gives CSVNRGLWGYTF.

The chain uses TRBV7-9 and TRBJ1-4; weak D call: TRBD1 (5 bases). V was clipped by 4 bases and J by 11 bases, with 20 bases between them. Germline CDR1 and CDR2: SEHNR and FQNEAQ (reference sequence). The CDR3 is 15 amino acids. The CDR3 region has the DNA TGTGCCAGCAGCTCCCCCTGGGGCTTCGAGTGGAAACTGTTTTTT. Translating it yields CASSSPWGFEWKLFF.

The chain employs TRBV9 and TRBJ2-1, with TRBD2 matching 12 bases. Germline CDR1 SGDLS, CDR2 YYNGEE. V was clipped by 4 bases and J by 0 bases; unmatched bases: 14. The CDR3 is 20 amino acids. This CDR3 reads CASSLRKTSGGQSSYNEQFF. For the CDR3, the DNA is TGTGCCAGCAGCCTACGCAAAACTAGCGGGGGGCAGAGCTCCTACAATGAGCAGTTCTTC.

The genes are TRBV2 and TRBJ2-5; tentatively, D is TRBD1 (5 bases). Germline CDR1 reads SNHLY; CDR2 reads FYNNEI. This CDR3 comprises 15 residues. Trimming took off 4 bases at V and 4 bases at J, with 16 bases between the two ends. The CDR3 loop reads CASSGSVLQVETQYF. The CDR3 DNA reads as TGTGCCAGCAGTGGTTCGGTTCTACAGGTAGAGACCCAGTACTTC.

The chain recombines TRBV5-4 with TRBJ2-7; 15 positions match TRBD2. In germline, CDR1 is SGHNT, CDR2 YYREEE (reference sequence). Trimming cost V 10 bases and J 0 bases; bases outside gene matches: 8. The CDR3 contains 16 residues. DNA for the CDR3: TGTGCCCTACAGGGACTAGCGGGGGGTCCCTCCTACGAGCAGTACTTC. This sequence encodes CALQGLAGGPSYEQYF.

The chain uses TRBV6-1 and TRBJ2-1; 9 nucleotides agree with TRBD1. The CDR3 is 15 amino acids. Trimming removed 6 bases from V and 5 bases from J; junction bases left unmatched: 8. Germline CDR1 and CDR2: MNHNS and SASEGT. CDR3 sequence reads: CASSYRRQGDNEQFF. The DNA for the CDR3 is TGTGCCAGCAGCTACCGCCGACAGGGGGACAATGAGCAGTTCTTC.

V gene TRBV9 combines with J gene TRBJ1-1; D possibly corresponds to TRBD1 (6 bases). V lost 3 bases to trimming and J lost 1 base, with 19 bases between them. CDR1 SGDLS and CDR2 YYNGEE come from the germline V gene. The CDR3 length is 17 residues. CDR3 coding DNA: TGTGCCAGCAGCGGGGAATCCACAGGGATCGGGAACACTGAAGCTTTCTTT. Its translation is CASSGESTGIGNTEAFF.

The V and J genes are TRBV6-5 and TRBJ2-1; D uncertain. The CDR3 runs to 15 residues. Trimming took off 0 bases at V and 1 base at J, with 7 bases between the two ends. Germline CDR1 is MNHEY and CDR2 is SVGAGI. Written as DNA, the CDR3 is TGTGCCAGCAGTTACTCGCCGGGTTCCTACAATGAGCAGTTCTTC. Amino acid sequence: CASSYSPGSYNEQFF.

The CDR3 spells CATSRISSSVHEQYF. As DNA, the CDR3 is TGTGCCACCAGCAGAATATCCTCCTCCGTCCACGAGCAGTACTTC. The chain recombines TRBV15 with TRBJ2-7; no clear D gene. V was pared by 2 bases and J by 5 bases, with 16 bases between. The CDR3 sequence is 15 residues long. From germline, CDR1 is LNHNV and CDR2 YYDKDF (reference sequence). The complete variable domain, with remaining parts taken from reference TRBV15 and TRBJ2-7, reads DAMVIQNPRYQVTQFGKPVTLSCSQTLNHNVMYWYQQKSSQAPKLLFHYYDKDFNNEADTPDNFQSRRPNTSFCFLDIRSPGLGDTAMYLCATSRISSSVHEQYFGPGTRLTVT.

The J gene is TRBJ2-5, the V gene TRBV7-9; no reliable D call. CDR3 length: 11 residues. Germline CDR1 and CDR2: SEHNR and FQNEAQ (reference sequence). Trimming cost V 5 bases and J 4 bases, with 5 bases left between them. The CDR3 loop is CASSTGETQYF. CDR3 DNA sequence: TGTGCCAGCAGCACCGGAGAGACCCAGTACTTC.

The V gene is TRBV18, the J gene TRBJ1-4, with a possible D match to TRBD1 (6 bases). V lost 2 bases and J lost 4, with 11 bases in between. Germline V gives CDR1 KGHSH, CDR2 LQKENI. CDR3 size: 15 residues. The CDR3 reads CASSPKTGGNEKLFF. In nucleotides, the CDR3 is TGTGCCAGCTCACCAAAGACAGGTGGTAATGAAAAACTGTTTTTT. Looking up the rest from reference TRBV18 and TRBJ1-4 gives the full variable domain: NAGVMQNPRHLVRRRGQEARLRCSPMKGHSHVYWYRQLPEEGLKFMVYLQKENIIDESGMPKERFSAEFPKEGPSILRIQQVVRGDSAAYFCASSPKTGGNEKLFFGSGTQLSVL.

The V gene is TRBV7-9, the J gene TRBJ2-7; TRBD2 matches at 7 bases. Trimming cost V 5 bases and J 2 bases; bases outside gene matches: 6. CDR3 length equals 14 residues. Germline V CDR1 and CDR2: SEHNR, FQNEAQ (reference sequence). The CDR3 coding sequence is TGTGCCAGCAGCCCACGGGACTACCCCTACGAGCAGTACTTC. Its translation is CASSPRDYPYEQYF.

The chain links TRBV7-6 to TRBJ1-6; D is perhaps TRBD1 (5 bases). This CDR3 is built from 16 residues. CDR1 is SGHVS, CDR2 FNYEAQ, per germline. V was pared by 2 bases and J by 7 bases, with 15 bases between. The CDR3 DNA sequence: TGTGCCAGCAGCTTAAAGGGCCCAGGGCTAAATTCACCCCTCCACTTT. It yields the protein CASSLKGPGLNSPLHF.

This chain joins TRBV5-1 and TRBJ2-1, with 13 bases aligning to TRBD2. V lost 4 bases, J lost 0 bases, and 4 bases stayed unmatched. The CDR3 extends over 17 amino acids. Germline values: CDR1 SGHRS, CDR2 YFSETQ. The CDR3 here is CASSLLAGGISYNEQFF. The CDR3 DNA sequence: TGCGCCAGCAGCCTACTAGCGGGGGGGATCTCCTACAATGAGCAGTTCTTC.

The chain recombines TRBV19 with TRBJ1-2; D might be TRBD1 (6 bases). Germline assignment: CDR1 LNHDA and CDR2 SQIVND (reference sequence). CDR3 size: 14 residues. Trimming removed 6 bases from V and 3 bases from J, with 14 bases in between. For the CDR3, the DNA is TGTGCCAGTAGGTGGGGAACAGGGCACTATGGCTACACCTTC. It yields the protein CASRWGTGHYGYTF.